This T cell receptor (beta chain) derives from a study of beta chain features in type 1 diabetes. Across the whole study: Analysis included around 100 million sorted cells drawn from all samples. Broader study findings: Naive, central memory and Treg TCRB repertoires appeared more alike in patients than in healthy donors. The analysis here could not establish whether HLA type shapes TCRB rearrangement.

The sample holds a few counts of this clone. Its antigen is still unknown. Sorted populations all had greater than 95% purity. cDNA synthesis used the whole RNA isolate, giving expressed TCRB sequences. TCRdb's table, derived via immunoSEQ multiplex PCR, lists solely in-frame clones and lacks some. The sample comprises about 930,000 clones, under 20% of which are singletons, and around 0.02% rests with the top ten. The CDR3 is 10 amino acids. Germline V gene lookup returns CDR1 MDHEN and CDR2 SYDVKM. The V end lost 8 bases, the J end lost 5 bases, and 5 bases lay between the germline ends. Material for sequencing was naive CD4+ T cells from blood. This chain connects TRBV28 to TRBJ2-3; no clear D. This clonotype originated in a young woman in good health. DNA for the CDR3: TGTGCCAGCCGGGTAGATACGCAGTATTTT. This sequence encodes CASRVDTQYF.